This T cell receptor beta chain came from a study of control samples from healthy donors and cancer patients (dated by TCRdb to the early 2020s). The library was generated by the immunoSEQ multiplex PCR assay. Drawn from immuneACCESS, this table holds only the in-frame rearrangements with V and J called that TCRdb kept. Clones are partly lost; checked studies trace under half to an unresolved V gene and leave the rest unexplained. Across this sample there are roughly 130,000 clones, with more than 85% seen only once. Of the sample, approximately 8.6% is held by the ten largest clones. Trimming costs V 3 bases and J 3 bases, and their ends lie 15 bases apart. As encoded in the germline V gene (reference sequence), CDR1 is GTSNPN while CDR2 is SVGIG. CDR3 length: 14 amino acids, cysteine to phenylalanine. The DNA shown is the 42-base CDR3, in frame from base 1. As regards this clone: Its cognate antigen has yet to be identified. Nothing much larger sits one base from this clone, and base qualities are not available.

In this chain, TRBV30 is recombined with TRBJ2-7; the D segment could be TRBD1, given 6 matching bases. This sequence originates from a man aged 18 to 30 in good health. Sequences were obtained from blood. The sequence in DNA is TGTGCCTGGAGAGGCAGGGGTTCTAGCTACGAGCAGTACTTC. Its product reads: CAWRGRGSSYEQYF.